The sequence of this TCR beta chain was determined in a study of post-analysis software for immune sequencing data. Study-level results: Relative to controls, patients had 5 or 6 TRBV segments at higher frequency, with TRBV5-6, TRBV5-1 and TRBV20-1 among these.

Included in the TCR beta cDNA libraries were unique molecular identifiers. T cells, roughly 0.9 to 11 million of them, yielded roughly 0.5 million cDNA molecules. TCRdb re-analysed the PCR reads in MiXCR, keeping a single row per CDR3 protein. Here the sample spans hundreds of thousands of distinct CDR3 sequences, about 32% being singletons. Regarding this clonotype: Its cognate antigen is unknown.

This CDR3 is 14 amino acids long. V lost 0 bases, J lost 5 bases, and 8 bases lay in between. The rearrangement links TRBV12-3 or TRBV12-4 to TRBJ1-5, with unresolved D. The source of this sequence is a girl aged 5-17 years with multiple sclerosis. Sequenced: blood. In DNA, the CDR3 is TGTGCCAGCAGTTTAGCCAACAGAGATCAGCCCCAGCATTTT. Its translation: CASSLANRDQPQHF.